The next 26 T cell receptor beta chains were all read from a single sample in a study of regulatory T cells in long-lasting Graves disease. In building TCR beta libraries, iRepertoire HTBI primers were used together with Arm-PCR of CDR3 regions. TCRdb passed the multiplex PCR reads through MiXCR, listing each CDR3 protein once. The table lists under 800,000 distinct CDR3 sequences, about 16% of them singletons. The time point here: newly diagnosed GD, antithyroid drugs for less than 3 months. PBMC-derived RNA was used for the TCR library. These data were likewise used in another study, on T cells in Graves' hyperthyroidism and ophthalmopathy.

Material: peripheral blood mononuclear cells (PBMCs), obtained at new diagnosis, from a patient treated with antithyroid drugs. The receptors stem from a woman aged 25-40 years with Graves disease.

This clonotype has a handful of counts. The limits of the CDR3 on the DNA are not certain, so only TCRdb's listed CDR3 is given. The chain couples TRBV28 to TRBJ1-2; the listed D gene, TRBD1, was not tested against the DNA. The germline gives CDR1 MDHEN, CDR2 SYDVKM. Both ends counted, the CDR3 spans 13 residues. The CDR3 is CTSSTSFPPDYTF.

In its sample, this clonotype was seen once. A much larger clone is a single base away; this may be a read error. The chain employs TRBV28 and TRBJ1-5; 7 nucleotides agree with TRBD1. V trimming: 6 bases; J trimming: 2 bases; junction bases outside the gene matches: 10. CDR1 is MDHEN and CDR2 is SYDVKM in the germline V gene. The CDR3 sequence is 16 residues long. CDR3 region: CASRSPQGDGNQPQHF. Written as DNA, the CDR3 is TGTGCCAGCAGATCTCCTCAGGGGGATGGCAATCAGCCCCAGCATTTT.

This clonotype was recorded a few times. The chain recombines TRBV11-1 with TRBJ2-7; D call uncertain. The germline V and J ends were trimmed by 5 bases and 8 bases, with 16 bases remaining between them. The CDR3 contains 13 residues. Germline CDR1 and CDR2: SGHAT and FQDESV (reference sequence). The CDR3 is CASSLDPLRKQYF. The CDR3 DNA is TGTGCCAGCAGCCTCGACCCTCTTCGGAAGCAGTACTTC.

Many counts were recorded for this clonotype. The chain links TRBV28 to TRBJ1-1; D is possibly TRBD1 (6 bases). The V gene lost 7 bases and the J gene lost 3 bases, with 18 bases spanning the gap. Germline lookup yields CDR1 MDHEN and CDR2 SYDVKM. This CDR3 contains 15 residues. The CDR3 region has the DNA TGTGCCAGCATCCCCATTGGGGGCGGTTACACTGAAGCTTTCTTT. Its translation: CASIPIGGGYTEAFF.

This clonotype came up many times. V usage is TRBV3-1 and J usage is TRBJ2-5, with 7 bases aligning to TRBD2. The trim removed 3 bases at V and 1 base at J, leaving 5 bases unmatched. From germline, CDR1 is LGHDT and CDR2 YNNKEL (reference sequence). The CDR3 sequence is 15 residues long. The CDR3 loop reads CASSQAGAAQETQYF. As DNA, the CDR3 is TGTGCCAGCAGCCAGGCGGGAGCCGCCCAAGAGACCCAGTACTTC.

This clonotype was recorded at least ten times. CDR3 in amino acids: CASNRDRVSYEQYF. The CDR3 coding sequence is TGTGCCAGCAACCGGGACAGGGTATCCTACGAGCAGTACTTC. The J gene is TRBJ2-7, the V gene TRBV7-9; 9 bases align to TRBD1. Per germline, CDR1 SEHNR and CDR2 FQNEAQ (reference sequence). The CDR3 is made up of 14 amino acids. Losses at the gene ends were 7 bases for V and 1 base for J; bases not matched to a gene: 5.

This clonotype was counted ten times or more. The rearrangement links TRBV5-1 to TRBJ1-1, with 8 bases aligning to TRBD1. CDR1 is SGHRS and CDR2 is YFSETQ in the germline V gene. The CDR3 covers 15 residues. Trimming took 0 bases from V and 1 from J; bases not matched to a gene: 2. This CDR3 reads CASSLDGQGNTEAFF. For the CDR3, the DNA is TGCGCCAGCAGCTTGGACGGACAGGGGAACACTGAAGCTTTCTTT.

This clonotype turned up a few times. The chain is built from TRBV7-9 and TRBJ1-2, with 11 nucleotides matching TRBD1. The CDR3 spans 15 residues. The V segment lost 5 bases and the J segment 3 bases; nucleotides outside the gene matches: 5. Germline CDR1 is SEHNR and CDR2 is FQNEAQ (reference sequence). In DNA, the CDR3 is TGTGCCAGCAGCGAGGAGGACAGGGGGCACTATGGCTACACCTTC. It encodes CASSEEDRGHYGYTF. The full variable domain, in which reference TRBV7-9 and TRBJ1-2 provide the parts outside the CDR3, is DTGVSQNPRHKITKRGQNVTFRCDPISEHNRLYWYRQTLGQGPEFLTYFQNEAQLEKSRLLSDRFSAERPKGSFSTLEIQRTEQGDSAMYLCASSEEDRGHYGYTFGSGTRLTVV.

This clonotype was observed many times. Here the CDR3 reads CASSYSTRPGSRETQYF. DNA of the CDR3: TGTGCCAGCAGTTACTCAACTCGGCCGGGGTCCCGAGAGACCCAGTACTTC. The rearrangement uses TRBV6-5 and TRBJ2-5; possible D gene TRBD2, 5 bases. Trimming shortened V by 0 bases and J by 4 bases, and 18 bases separated the two germline ends. Germline CDR1 reads MNHEY; CDR2 reads SVGAGI. The CDR3 extends over 17 amino acids.

Many counts were recorded for this clonotype. This chain uses TRBV28 with TRBJ2-5; D gene uncertain. This CDR3 has 13 residues. With 2 bases removed from V and 5 bases from J, the gap between germline ends came to 9 bases. Germline CDR1 reads MDHEN; CDR2 reads SYDVKM. CDR3 protein: CASSLGQLETQYF. The CDR3 nucleotides read TGTGCCAGCAGTTTAGGCCAGCTCGAGACCCAGTACTTC.

CDR3 in amino acids: CASRRPGGTGELFF. The DNA of the CDR3 is TGTGCCAGCAGGAGACCAGGCGGCACCGGGGAGCTGTTTTTT. The chain has TRBV11-2 and TRBJ2-2, with no clear D. The CDR3 has 14 residues. CDR1 and CDR2 (germline): SGHAT, FQNNGV. With 6 bases removed from V and 4 bases from J, the gap between germline ends came to 12 bases.

This clonotype has a count of ten or more. V is TRBV7-2 and J is TRBJ2-1; 7 positions agree with TRBD1. This CDR3 spans 14 amino acids. Unmatched junction bases numbered 5, after V lost 5 bases and J lost 4 bases. Germline V gene sequence: CDR1 SGHTA, CDR2 FQGNSA. CDR3 sequence (DNA): TGTGCCAGCAGCGCACGGGACAGATACAATGAGCAGTTCTTC. It is translated as CASSARDRYNEQFF.

The sample holds a few counts of this clonotype. The chain has TRBV7-2 and TRBJ2-7, with D perhaps matching TRBD2 (6 bases). Germline V lookup: CDR1 SGHTA, CDR2 FQGNSA. The CDR3 is 14 residues long. Trimming removed 2 bases from V and 3 bases from J, with 11 bases in between. This CDR3 reads CASSLNSGDYEQYF. The CDR3 DNA reads TGTGCCAGCAGCTTAAATTCGGGAGACTACGAGCAGTACTTC.

The table lists this clonotype with many counts. The V gene is TRBV2, the J gene TRBJ2-3, with 11 bases lining up with TRBD2. The V gene end was trimmed by 10 bases and the J gene end by 6 bases; junction bases not matched to a gene: 12. This CDR3 comprises 15 residues. Germline V gene sequence: CDR1 SNHLY, CDR2 FYNNEI. CDR3 sequence reads: CANLLAGGPKDTQYF. The CDR3 coding sequence is TGTGCCAACCTTTTAGCGGGAGGGCCGAAGGATACGCAGTATTTT.

In its sample, this clonotype was seen many times. The chain uses TRBV3-1 and TRBJ2-7; tentative D call: TRBD2 (5 bases). This CDR3 contains 14 residues. The ends were cut back, 4 bases at V and 3 bases at J, with 13 bases in the middle. Germline V lookup: CDR1 LGHDT, CDR2 YNNKEL (reference sequence). The CDR3 protein is CASSPSYGGYEQYF. The CDR3 nucleotides are TGTGCCAGCAGCCCCTCCTATGGAGGCTACGAGCAGTACTTC.

A remark on this clonotype: This may arise from a read error, as a much more abundant clone is one base away. The rearrangement joins TRBV5-6 to TRBJ1-2; no reliable D call. The germline CDR1 and CDR2 sequences are SGHDT and YYEEEE. The germline V and J ends were trimmed by 3 bases and 8 bases, with 8 bases remaining between them. The CDR3 is made up of 11 amino acids. The CDR3 region has the DNA TGTGCCAGCAGCTCCGGTCACGGCTACACCTTC. It is translated as CASSSGHGYTF. Full variable domain (missing parts from reference TRBV5-6 and TRBJ1-2): DAGVTQSPTHLIKTRGQQVTLRCSPKSGHDTVSWYQQALGQGPQFIFQYYEEEERQRGNFPDRFSGHQFPNYSSELNVNALLLGDSALYLCASSSGHGYTFGSGTRLTVV.

There are a few counts of this clonotype. This chain links TRBV29-1 with TRBJ2-5, with 10 bases matching TRBD2. Trimming took 4 bases from V and 5 from J; bases not matched to a gene: 7. CDR3 size: 14 residues. Germline CDR1 and CDR2: SQVTM and ANQGSEA. This chain's CDR3 is CSVVVAGGGETQYF. The CDR3 DNA follows: TGCAGCGTTGTGGTAGCGGGAGGCGGGGAGACCCAGTACTTC. Full variable domain (missing parts from reference TRBV29-1 and TRBJ2-5): SAVISQKPSRDICQRGTSLTIQCQVDSQVTMMFWYRQQPGQSLTLIATANQGSEATYESGFVIDKFPISRPNLTFSTLTVSNMSPEDSSIYLCSVVVAGGGETQYFGPGTRLLVL.

This clonotype was counted at least ten times. The rearrangement uses TRBV19 and TRBJ1-1, with D possibly being TRBD1 (6 bases). Germline lookup yields CDR1 LNHDA and CDR2 SQIVND (reference sequence). CDR3 size: 11 residues. V was clipped by 7 bases and J by 6 bases, with 9 bases between them. CDR3: CASNREAEAFF. CDR3 DNA sequence: TGTGCCAGTAACAGGGAGGCTGAAGCTTTCTTT.

In its sample, this clonotype was seen a few times. The V call is TRBV6-5, the J call TRBJ2-7; 10 bases map to TRBD2. Germline-derived CDR1 and CDR2 are MNHEY and SVGAGI. CDR3 size: 18 residues. Unmatched junction bases numbered 14, after V lost 2 bases and J lost 4 bases. Here the CDR3 DNA reads TGTGCCAGCAGTTACCATGGGAGTGGCCTAGCGGGAGAATACGAGCAGTACTTC. Its translation: CASSYHGSGLAGEYEQYF.

This clonotype has a handful of counts. The chain is built from TRBV4-2 and TRBJ2-7; no clear D gene. This CDR3 is 15 amino acids long. V was trimmed by 0 bases and J by 3 bases, leaving 12 bases between them. Germline assignment: CDR1 LGHNA and CDR2 YNFKEQ. In DNA form, the CDR3 reads TGTGCCAGCAGCCAAGAGGCATACGGCGGCTACGAGCAGTACTTC. It specifies CASSQEAYGGYEQYF.

The chain combines TRBV7-2 with TRBJ2-1, with D possibly matching TRBD2 (7 bases). The better agreement between TRBJ2-5 and the DNA end casts doubt on the J call. The CDR3 spans 16 residues. Germline loops: CDR1 SGHTA, CDR2 FQGNSA. The CDR3 DNA reads TGTGCCAGCAGCTACGCAGTGGGGGGGCGTAGAGAGACCCAGTACTTC. This encodes CASSYAVGGRRETQYF.

This clonotype was observed a few times. The chain links TRBV20-1 to TRBJ2-7, with D perhaps being TRBD1 or TRBD2 (5 bases each). CDR1 and CDR2 (germline): DFQATT, SNEGSKA (reference sequence). Trimming cost V 6 bases and J 6 bases, with 15 bases left between them. The CDR3 has 12 amino acids. The CDR3 loop is CSARRDEREQYF. In DNA, the CDR3 is TGCAGTGCCCGCCGGGACGAGCGCGAGCAGTACTTC.

This clonotype was seen repeatedly, ten times or more. The chain uses TRBV6-2 or TRBV6-3 and TRBJ2-7; D possibly matches TRBD1 or TRBD2 (5 bases each). The V and J ends lost 4 bases and 0 bases respectively, with 16 bases between them. The germline gives CDR1 MNHEY, CDR2 SVGEGT. CDR3 length: 16 amino acids. The CDR3 DNA is TGTGCCAGCAGTTCCCCGGGGCCCCTGGGCTCCTACGAGCAGTACTTC. It codes for CASSSPGPLGSYEQYF.

The chain carries TRBV5-1 and TRBJ2-1; tentative D call: TRBD2 (6 bases). Germline V gene lookup returns CDR1 SGHRS and CDR2 YFSETQ. This CDR3 has 15 amino acids. V was cut by 0 bases and J by 2 bases, with 9 bases left in between. CDR3 nucleotides: TGCGCCAGCAGCTTGGATGCGGGAACCTACAATGAGCAGTTCTTC. Translation gives CASSLDAGTYNEQFF.

This clonotype was seen more than once but under ten times. DNA of the CDR3: TGTGCCTCTCAATTCGGGGGTGCCTACGAGCAGTACTTC. Protein sequence: CASQFGGAYEQYF. The rearrangement uses TRBV28 and TRBJ2-7; TRBD2 might be the D (6 bases). The CDR3 sequence is 13 residues long. CDR1 MDHEN and CDR2 SYDVKM come from the germline V gene. With 11 bases removed from V and 2 bases from J, the gap between germline ends came to 16 bases.

Many counts were recorded for this clonotype. The chain employs TRBV28 and TRBJ2-3; D possibly corresponds to TRBD2 (6 bases). Germline V gives CDR1 MDHEN, CDR2 SYDVKM. The CDR3 is made up of 17 amino acids. Trimming left V 5 bases short and J 0 bases short, with 18 bases between. The CDR3 is CASSREAPLFSTDTQYF. The CDR3 DNA sequence: TGTGCCAGCAGTAGGGAGGCCCCCCTTTTTAGCACAGATACGCAGTATTTT.